These T cell receptor beta chains were read from a single sample in a study of cytomegalovirus exposure and HLA in healthy donors. Using immunoSEQ multiplex PCR, the repertoire was profiled, and TCRdb retains in-frame clones only, with some absent. Of around 130,000 clones listed, roughly 70% were seen once; the top ten hold under 3.5%. The sequencing sample was made of PBMCs. The receptor source for this set is a man between 25 and 39 years old in good health and CMV-seronegative. CDR3s leave out the opening cysteine and the closing phenylalanine or tryptophan.

V: TRBV4-1
J: TRBJ2-1
CDR3: ASSQDPGTSGSLPII

V: TRBV5-1
J: TRBJ1-2
CDR3: ASSLPGINYGYT

V: TRBV4-2
J: TRBJ2-2
CDR3: ASSWTGGAGELF

V: TRBV7-2
J: TRBJ2-7
CDR3: ASSSPLYEQY

V: TRBV5-1
J: TRBJ1-4
CDR3: ASSRTGGRVEEKLF

V: TRBV6-5
J: TRBJ2-7
CDR3: ASSRFPPNYEQY

V: TRBV4-3
J: TRBJ1-3
CDR3: ASSQDRGGNTIY

V: TRBV5-6
J: TRBJ1-2
CDR3: ASSWVWASYGYT

V: TRBV28
J: TRBJ1-2
CDR3: ASGTGSPYGYT

V: TRBV28
J: TRBJ2-5
CDR3: ASSLPFLADTQETQY